This T cell receptor (beta chain) came from a study of cytomegalovirus exposure and HLA in healthy donors. Whole-study findings and limits: Researchers counted 150 to 200 TCR beta chains as cytomegalovirus-associated.

Per the germline V gene, CDR1 is KGHSH and CDR2 is LQKENI. This CDR3 spans 14 amino acids. J was trimmed by 6 bases and V by 3 bases; bases with no gene match: 2. Remarks on this clone: Its target is unknown. This sample includes further DNA sequences coding for the same CDR3.

Separate from the approximately 700-subject first cohort was the approximately 130-subject validation cohort, to which the donors belonged. The data were produced by immunoSEQ multiplex PCR, yet TCRdb's version contains in-frame clones alone and is incomplete. Seen here are 200,000 to 250,000 clones, around 80% observed once, and the top ten hold over 13%. The chain joins TRBV18 to TRBJ2-7; 13 bases map to TRBD2. The clonotype comes from a woman younger than 45 in good health and CMV-seropositive. Sequencing was performed on PBMCs. This CDR3 is CASSPGLAGVEQYF. CDR3 coding DNA: TGTGCCAGCTCACCCGGACTAGCGGGAGTCGAGCAGTACTTC.